A single sample gave rise to the 18 T cell receptor beta chains below, sequenced in a study of memory CD4+ T cells and cytomegalovirus serostatus. Some clones are missing from TCRdb's copy, which holds only in-frame ones; the method was immunoSEQ multiplex PCR. Of tens of thousands of clones listed, 82% are singletons. The sort gate was single viable CD3+CD4+CD8-CD45RO+ cells for memory CD4+ T cells. Sequences were obtained from memory CD4+ T cells from blood. The source is an adult in good health and CMV-seronegative.

The chain uses TRBV6-1 and TRBJ2-5, with D possibly being TRBD2 (5 bases). In germline, CDR1 is MNHNS, CDR2 SASEGT. This CDR3 comprises 13 residues. Trimming took off 7 bases at V and 1 base at J, with 10 bases between the two ends. The CDR3 coding sequence is TGTGCCAGCAATGAGGGTTTCCAAGAGACCCAGTACTTC. Translated: CASNEGFQETQYF.

The chain links TRBV9 to TRBJ1-4; D might be TRBD1 (6 bases). The length of the CDR3 is 15 residues. V dropped 2 bases and J dropped 9 bases, with 17 bases sitting between them. The germline V gene has CDR1 SGDLS and CDR2 YYNGEE. The CDR3 bases are TGTGCCAGCAGCGTTAGGGGGGATTCGGCTCAAAAACTGTTTTTT. Amino acid sequence: CASSVRGDSAQKLFF.

This chain uses TRBV20-1 with TRBJ1-2; D is unresolved. This CDR3 spans 9 amino acids. Per the germline V gene, CDR1 is DFQATT and CDR2 is SNEGSKA (reference sequence). Deletions cut 5 bases from V and 6 bases from J, with 4 bases between. The CDR3 nucleotides read TGCAGTGCTCGCAATGGCTACACCTTC. This codes for CSARNGYTF.

The V and J genes are TRBV7-2 and TRBJ2-3; D not certain. Germline CDR1 and CDR2: SGHTA and FQGNSA. The V gene lost 3 bases and the J gene lost 6 bases, with 4 bases spanning the gap. This CDR3 region has 11 residues. CDR3 protein: CASSFKDTQYF. Written as DNA, the CDR3 is TGTGCCAGCAGCTTCAAGGATACGCAGTATTTT.

This chain connects TRBV9 to TRBJ2-7, with no clear D. The V end lost 0 bases, the J end lost 3 bases, and 10 bases lay between the germline ends. From germline, CDR1 is SGDLS and CDR2 YYNGEE. This CDR3 is 14 amino acids long. The CDR3 region has the DNA TGTGCCAGCAGCGTAGGACCGCTAGGCTACGAGCAGTACTTC. It yields the protein CASSVGPLGYEQYF.

CDR3 nucleotides: TGTGCCAGCAGCTCCGGGACAGGAGGAGGTACGCAGTATTTT. It yields the protein CASSSGTGGGTQYF. The gene calls are TRBV7-9 and TRBJ2-3, with 8 bases lining up with TRBD1. V was pared by 4 bases and J by 8 bases, with 8 bases of the junction left unmatched. The germline CDR1 and CDR2 sequences are SEHNR and FQNEAQ (reference sequence). This CDR3 is built from 14 residues. Combining the CDR3 with reference TRBV7-9 and TRBJ2-3 gives the whole variable domain DTGVSQNPRHKITKRGQNVTFRCDPISEHNRLYWYRQTLGQGPEFLTYFQNEAQLEKSRLLSDRFSAERPKGSFSTLEIQRTEQGDSAMYLCASSSGTGGGTQYFGPGTRLTVL.

This chain connects TRBV7-2 to TRBJ2-2; D perhaps matches TRBD2 (7 bases). Germline V gives CDR1 SGHTA, CDR2 FQGNSA. The CDR3 length is 15 residues. Trimming stripped 5 bases from V and 3 bases from J, with 13 bases between. This CDR3 is CASSPVGGHTGELFF. The DNA of the CDR3 is TGTGCCAGCAGCCCCGTGGGGGGGCACACCGGGGAGCTGTTTTTT. Based on the CDR3 plus reference TRBV7-2 and TRBJ2-2, the full variable domain is GAGVSQSPSNKVTEKGKDVELRCDPISGHTALYWYRQSLGQGLEFLIYFQGNSAPDKSGLPSDRFSAERTGGSVSTLTIQRTQQEDSAVYLCASSPVGGHTGELFFGEGSRLTVL.

V usage is TRBV6-1 and J usage is TRBJ2-7, with D perhaps matching TRBD1 or TRBD2 (6 bases each). The CDR3 totals 15 residues. Trimming pared 8 bases from V and 3 bases from J, leaving 20 bases between. From germline, CDR1 is MNHNS and CDR2 SASEGT. CDR3 protein: CASARQGGNYYEQYF. The DNA for the CDR3 is TGTGCCAGCGCGAGGCAAGGGGGGAACTACTACGAGCAGTACTTC.

The chain combines TRBV7-9 with TRBJ2-7; 7 bases agree with TRBD1. Unmatched junction bases numbered 2, after V lost 4 bases and J lost 2 bases. Germline CDR1 reads SEHNR; CDR2 reads FQNEAQ (reference sequence). The CDR3 runs to 13 residues. The CDR3 spells CASSWTGTYEQYF. CDR3 sequence (DNA): TGTGCCAGCAGCTGGACAGGTACCTACGAGCAGTACTTC.

The V and J genes are TRBV5-1 and TRBJ2-2; D is perhaps TRBD1 (5 bases). This CDR3 spans 15 amino acids. From germline, CDR1 is SGHRS and CDR2 YFSETQ. Trimming cost V 4 bases and J 1 base, with 11 bases left between them. CDR3 sequence reads: CASSVDIGNTGELFF. In nucleotides, the CDR3 is TGCGCCAGCAGCGTGGACATCGGGAACACCGGGGAGCTGTTTTTT.

The CDR3 nucleotides are TGTGCCAGCAGCCGAGACAGGGGAATAAATCAGCCCCAGCATTTT. It encodes CASSRDRGINQPQHF. The rearrangement joins TRBV27 to TRBJ1-5; TRBD1 aligns across 8 bases. The trim removed 6 bases at V and 4 bases at J, leaving 8 bases unmatched. CDR3 length equals 15 residues. CDR1 and CDR2 (germline): MNHEY, SMNVEV (reference sequence).

The chain employs TRBV6-1 and TRBJ1-3; tentative D call: TRBD1 (5 bases). The CDR3 is 14 residues long. The V and J ends lost 6 bases and 0 bases respectively, with 9 bases between them. CDR1 is MNHNS, CDR2 SASEGT, per germline. In nucleotides, the CDR3 is TGTGCCAGCAGCAAGGGGAGCTCTGGAAACACCATATATTTT. Translation gives CASSKGSSGNTIYF.

The chain employs TRBV5-4 and TRBJ2-7, with 7 bases fitting TRBD1. Unmatched junction bases numbered 11, after V lost 1 base and J lost 7 bases. CDR3 length: 15 residues. Germline V CDR1 and CDR2: SGHNT, YYREEE (reference sequence). The CDR3 sequence is CASSLTTGSQVEQYF. In nucleotides, the CDR3 is TGTGCCAGCAGCTTGACGACAGGGTCCCAAGTTGAGCAGTACTTC.

The CDR3 sequence is CASSSPTAWSGELFF. Written as DNA, the CDR3 is TGTGCCAGCAGCTCCCCGACAGCCTGGTCCGGGGAGCTGTTTTTT. The V call is TRBV7-2, the J call TRBJ2-2, with a possible D match to TRBD1 (5 bases). This CDR3 is 15 amino acids long. CDR1 is SGHTA and CDR2 is FQGNSA in the germline V gene. Trimming took off 4 bases at V and 6 bases at J, with 15 bases between the two ends.

The table lists this clone with a few counts. J is TRBJ2-1 and V is TRBV2, with D possibly being TRBD2 (5 bases). Trimming shortened V by 2 bases and J by 0 bases, and 8 bases separated the two germline ends. The CDR3 covers 15 residues. Looked up from germline, CDR1 is SNHLY and CDR2 is FYNNEI. CDR3 region: CASSESSTSYNEQFF. In DNA form, the CDR3 reads TGTGCCAGCAGTGAATCTAGCACCTCCTACAATGAGCAGTTCTTC. Variable domain in full (rest from reference TRBV2 and TRBJ2-1): EPEVTQTPSHQVTQMGQEVILRCVPISNHLYFYWYRQILGQKVEFLVSFYNNEISEKSEIFDDQFSVERPDGSNFTLKIRSTKLEDSAMYFCASSESSTSYNEQFFGPGTRLTVL.

The chain carries TRBV10-3 and TRBJ2-1; 8 bases are a match to TRBD2. Per the germline V gene, CDR1 is ENHRY and CDR2 is SYGVKD. The CDR3 has 14 residues. V trimming: 5 bases; J trimming: 5 bases; junction bases outside the gene matches: 5. The CDR3 loop is CAISLGAGDNEQFF. The CDR3 coding sequence is TGTGCCATCAGTTTGGGAGCGGGGGACAATGAGCAGTTCTTC.

The J gene is TRBJ2-2, the V gene TRBV19; 7 bases align to TRBD1. Per germline, CDR1 LNHDA and CDR2 SQIVND (reference sequence). CDR3 size: 16 residues. J lost 2 bases, V lost 5 bases, and 8 bases had no gene match. CDR3 nucleotide sequence: TGTGCCAGTAGTCGGAAAGGACAGGCTAACACCGGGGAGCTGTTTTTT. It yields the protein CASSRKGQANTGELFF.

The chain uses TRBV2 and TRBJ2-1; 8 nucleotides align to TRBD2. V lost 3 bases to trimming and J lost 8 bases; unmatched junction nucleotides: 15. The germline V gene has CDR1 SNHLY and CDR2 FYNNEI. The CDR3 extends over 17 amino acids. CDR3 DNA sequence: TGTGCCAGCAGTGATGGGGGCGGGGGGTTCTCTTTGGATGAGCAGTTCTTC. Encoded protein: CASSDGGGGFSLDEQFF.